The 14 T cell receptor beta chains presented below share a single source sample, sequenced in a study of tumor-infiltrating lymphocytes in primary liver carcinoma listed by TCRdb under 2017. Sequencing relied on an Illumina HiSeq 2500. TCRbeta-specific cDNA was reverse-transcribed from approximately 500 ng total RNA using a constant-region primer and ProtoScript II reverse transcriptase. Construction of the TCRbeta libraries relied on three nested rounds of multiplex PCR, following a slightly modified ARM-PCR procedure. Each of the first two PCR rounds ran for approximately 9 cycles using multiplex TRBV1-TRBV30 forward primers together with a Cbeta reverse primer. TCRdb reprocessed the public reads (quality trimming at Q25 with fastp, clone calling with MiXCR) and kept in-frame beta chains. Each CDR3 protein gets just one entry, which takes the most common genes and DNA from the rows behind it. The sample table shows 35,000 to 50,000 distinct CDR3 sequences, and roughly 77% are seen once. In total, the top ten clones hold less than 50% of the sample.

Total RNA and DNA were co-extracted from 20-30 mg of bulk tissue with the AllPrep DNA/RNA mini kit, without cell sorting. The source material was tumor-adjacent normal liver tissue. The receptors were sampled from a woman between 25 and 40 years old with primary liver carcinoma and hepatitis B virus infection.

The J gene is TRBJ1-1, the V gene TRBV4-1, with TRBD1 as a possible D gene (6 bases). V was clipped by 5 bases and J by 3 bases, with 13 bases between them. The CDR3 has 14 amino acids. Germline values: CDR1 MGHRA, CDR2 YSYEKL. CDR3 DNA sequence: TGCGCCAGCAGCGCATTACAGGGAGACACTGAAGCTTTCTTT. Translated: CASSALQGDTEAFF.

About this clonotype: A much larger clone differs from this one at a single base, so this may be a read error. This is likely a read error, given that the CDR3 carries no conserved phenylalanine or tryptophan at its end. The DNA is omitted, as the CDR3 cannot be located on it reliably, and the CDR3 follows TCRdb's listing. V and J are TRBV7-9 and TRBJ2-5. The CDR3 spans 8 residues, counting both ends. Germline V gene lookup returns CDR1 SEHNR and CDR2 FQNEAQ (reference sequence). The CDR3 reads CASSRLYY.

With respect to this clonotype: A read error may be the cause here, since a much bigger clone is one base away. This chain joins TRBV7-9 and TRBJ2-1; 8 positions match TRBD2. Germline V gives CDR1 SEHNR, CDR2 FQNEAQ (reference sequence). The CDR3 totals 15 residues. The CDR3 reads CTSSFGSGSVDEQFF. CDR3 DNA sequence: TGTACCAGCAGCTTTGGGAGCGGGAGTGTCGATGAGCAGTTCTTC.

This clonotype was found once. Relative to the germline gene, one junction end is altered; a read error may explain this. The genes are TRBV28 and TRBJ2-1; the match to TRBD2 covers 7 bases. Germline CDR1 is MDHEN and CDR2 is SYDVKM. The CDR3 is 14 residues long. The chain's CDR3 is CVSKSGTRYNEQFF. Written as DNA, the CDR3 is TGTGTCAGCAAGAGCGGGACCCGCTACAATGAGCAATTCTTC.

A note on this clonotype: The junction departs from germline at one end; a sequencing error may be responsible. The chain carries TRBV6-5 and TRBJ2-6; maybe TRBD2 (6 bases). The CDR3 runs 14 residues. CDR1 MNHEY and CDR2 SVGAGI come from the germline V gene. The CDR3 reads CASGRDSGADVLTF. CDR3 DNA: TGTGCTAGCGGTCGGGACTCTGGGGCCGACGTCCTGACTTTC.

About this clonotype itself: At one end the junction does not follow the germline gene, possibly because of a read error. The gene calls are TRBV7-8 and TRBJ2-3; 10 bases agree with TRBD2. This CDR3 is built from 16 residues. CDR1 and CDR2 from the germline V gene are SGHVS and FQNEAQ. CDR3 sequence (DNA): TGTGCAAGCAGCTTAGGAGCGGGAGGGCCTGCTGATGCGCAGTATTTT. Translated: CASSLGAGGPADAQYF.

This clonotype was seen ten or more times. The chain couples TRBV29-1 to TRBJ2-7; D is undetermined. The germline gives CDR1 SQVTM, CDR2 ANQGSEA. V was clipped by 4 bases and J by 4 bases, with 14 bases between them. The CDR3 loop spans 13 amino acids. The CDR3: CSVAGIASYEQYF. DNA of the CDR3: TGCAGCGTTGCGGGCATTGCTTCGTACGAGCAGTACTTC.

About this clonotype itself: One end of the junction is discordant with germline, which a read error may explain. The CDR3 DNA reads TGTGCCGGCAGCGTGACTAGCGTGAGGAAGGGTGAGCAGTTCTTC. Its protein product is CAGSVTSVRKGEQFF. V usage is TRBV9 and J usage is TRBJ2-1; TRBD2 aligns across 8 bases. This CDR3 region has 15 residues. CDR1 SGDLS and CDR2 YYNGEE come from the germline V gene. The full variable domain, in which reference TRBV9 and TRBJ2-1 provide the parts outside the CDR3, is DSGVTQTPKHLITATGQRVTLRCSPRSGDLSVYWYQQSLDQGLQFLIQYYNGEERAKGNILERFSAQQFPDLHSELNLSSLELGDSALYFCAGSVTSVRKGEQFFGPGTRLTVL.

A remark on this clonotype: The conserved phenylalanine or tryptophan is not found at the CDR3 terminus, so this likely reflects a read error. The chain links TRBV11-3 to TRBJ2-3, with 8 bases fitting TRBD2. This CDR3 spans 19 amino acids. The germline gives CDR1 SGHNT, CDR2 YENEEA. The chain's CDR3 is CASSSGFGAGAGGTDTQYL. The DNA for the CDR3 is TGTGCCAGCAGCTCAGGTTTTGGAGCGGGAGCAGGAGGCACGGATACGCAGTATCTT.

A word on this clonotype: Likely a read error: the CDR3 ends without its conserved phenylalanine or tryptophan. V usage is TRBV11-2 and J usage is TRBJ2-1; the D is unclear. From germline, CDR1 is SGHAT and CDR2 FQNNGV. This CDR3 contains 13 residues. Trimming cost V 6 bases and J 7 bases, with 13 bases left between them. CDR3 coding DNA: TGTGCCAGCAGGTTATCGTTTACGAATGAGCAGTTCCTC. It codes for CASRLSFTNEQFL.

About this clonotype: The junction departs from germline at one end; a sequencing error may be responsible. The genes are TRBV29-1 and TRBJ1-1, with a possible D match to TRBD1 (5 bases). CDR1 and CDR2 from the germline V gene are SQVTM and ANQGSEA. The CDR3 has 12 amino acids. In DNA, the CDR3 is TGCAGCGTTGTTAGGGCAGGGACTGACGCTCTCTTT. It is translated as CSVVRAGTDALF. Full variable domain (rest looked up from reference TRBV29-1 and TRBJ1-1): SAVISQKPSRDICQRGTSLTIQCQVDSQVTMMFWYRQQPGQSLTLIATANQGSEATYESGFVIDKFPISRPNLTFSTLTVSNMSPEDSSIYLCSVVRAGTDALFGQGTRLTVV.

As regards this clonotype: Its ends do not fully match the called genes, so a read error is possible. V usage is TRBV14 and J usage is TRBJ1-2, with D perhaps TRBD1 (5 bases). This CDR3 has 15 amino acids. Germline V lookup: CDR1 SGHDN, CDR2 FVKESK. In DNA, the CDR3 is TGTGCCAGCAGCCAAAGTGTAGGGACGGACTATGGATACACCTTC. Encoded protein: CASSQSVGTDYGYTF.

About this clonotype: Mismatch with germline at one junction end may stem from a read error. The gene calls are TRBV6-1 and TRBJ2-6, with D unclear. CDR3 length: 16 amino acids. The germline V gene encodes CDR1 MNHNS and CDR2 SASEGT. This CDR3 reads CASSEFGSSRANVLTF. Here the CDR3 DNA reads TGTGCTAGCAGTGAGTTTGGGTCGTCTAGGGCCAACGTCCTGACTTTC.

This clonotype showed up many times. The J gene is TRBJ2-2, the V gene TRBV6-2 or TRBV6-3, with D perhaps TRBD1 or TRBD2 (6 bases each). Trimming shortened V by 6 bases and J by 5 bases, and 16 bases separated the two germline ends. The CDR3 totals 15 residues. CDR1 is MNHEY, CDR2 SVGEGT, per germline. The CDR3, as DNA: TGTGCCAGCAGACAGGGAGGAGGGGAGACCGGGGAGCTGTTTTTT. Its translation is CASRQGGGETGELFF.